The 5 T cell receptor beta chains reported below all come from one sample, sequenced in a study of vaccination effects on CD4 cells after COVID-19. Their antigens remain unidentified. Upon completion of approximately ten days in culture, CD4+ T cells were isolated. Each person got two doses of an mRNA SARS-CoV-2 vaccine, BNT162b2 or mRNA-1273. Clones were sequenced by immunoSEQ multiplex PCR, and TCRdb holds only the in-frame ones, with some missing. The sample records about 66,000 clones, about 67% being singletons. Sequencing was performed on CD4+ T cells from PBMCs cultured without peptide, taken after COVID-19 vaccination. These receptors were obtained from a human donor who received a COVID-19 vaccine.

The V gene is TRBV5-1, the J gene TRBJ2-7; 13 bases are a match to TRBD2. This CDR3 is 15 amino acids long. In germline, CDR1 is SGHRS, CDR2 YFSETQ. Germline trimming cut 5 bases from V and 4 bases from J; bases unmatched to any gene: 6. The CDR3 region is CASSPGLAGLYEQYV. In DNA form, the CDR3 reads TGCGCCAGCAGTCCGGGACTAGCGGGGTTATACGAGCAGTACGTC.

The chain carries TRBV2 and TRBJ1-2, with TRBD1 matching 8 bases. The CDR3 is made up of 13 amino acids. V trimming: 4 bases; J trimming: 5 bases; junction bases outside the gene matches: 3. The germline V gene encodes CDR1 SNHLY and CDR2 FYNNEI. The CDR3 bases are TGTGCCAGCAGTGGACAGGGGTTGTATGGCTACACCTTC. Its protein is CASSGQGLYGYTF.

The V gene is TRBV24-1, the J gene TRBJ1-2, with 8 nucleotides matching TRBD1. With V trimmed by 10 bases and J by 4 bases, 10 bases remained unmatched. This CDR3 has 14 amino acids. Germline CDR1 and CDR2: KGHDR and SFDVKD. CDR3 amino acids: CATSTTGGGYGYTF. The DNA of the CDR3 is TGTGCCACTAGCACCACAGGGGGTGGCTATGGCTACACCTTC.

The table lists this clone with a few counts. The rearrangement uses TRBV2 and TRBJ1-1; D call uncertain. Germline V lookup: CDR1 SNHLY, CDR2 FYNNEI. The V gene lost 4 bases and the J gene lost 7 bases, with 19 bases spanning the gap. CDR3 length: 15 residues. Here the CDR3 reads CASSGDYRQEDEAFF. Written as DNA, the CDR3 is TGTGCCAGCAGTGGTGACTATAGGCAGGAGGATGAAGCTTTCTTT.

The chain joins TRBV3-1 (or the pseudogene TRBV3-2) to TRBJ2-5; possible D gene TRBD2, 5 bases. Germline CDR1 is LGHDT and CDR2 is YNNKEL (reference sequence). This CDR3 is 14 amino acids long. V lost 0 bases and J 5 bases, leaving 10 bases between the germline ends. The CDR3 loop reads CASSQDQLVETQYF. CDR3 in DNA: TGTGCCAGCAGCCAAGATCAACTAGTTGAGACCCAGTACTTC.